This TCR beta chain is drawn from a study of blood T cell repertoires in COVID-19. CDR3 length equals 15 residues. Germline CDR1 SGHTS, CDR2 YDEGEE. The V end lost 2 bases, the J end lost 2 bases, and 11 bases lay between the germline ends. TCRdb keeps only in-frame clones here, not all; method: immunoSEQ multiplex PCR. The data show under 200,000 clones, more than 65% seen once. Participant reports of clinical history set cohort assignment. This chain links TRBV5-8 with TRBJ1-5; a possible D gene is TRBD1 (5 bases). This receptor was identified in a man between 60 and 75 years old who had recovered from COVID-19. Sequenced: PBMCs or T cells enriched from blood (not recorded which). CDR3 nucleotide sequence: TGTGCCAGCAGCTTTAGGGGATCACGCAATCAGCCCCAGCATTTT. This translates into CASSFRGSRNQPQHF.